Given below is one T cell receptor beta chain in context. Its target is not known. The source of the sample is a study of cytomegalovirus exposure and HLA in healthy donors. Findings of the study overall: Association of a missense DCLRE1C variant with TCR beta V- and J-gene trimming was reported in a later analysis.

Primers included in the PCR were 60 Vbeta and 13 Jbeta primers. Profiled with immunoSEQ multiplex PCR; TCRdb holds only in-frame clones, not every one. The table has about 130,000 clones, roughly 80% seen once. The germline CDR1 and CDR2 sequences are SNHLY and FYNNEI. V dropped 3 bases and J dropped 7 bases, with 19 bases sitting between them. This CDR3 has 16 residues. This clonotype originated in a man between 18 and 29 years old in good health and CMV-seropositive. Sequencing was carried out using PBMCs. The chain combines TRBV2 with TRBJ1-5, with unresolved D. CDR3: CASSDSVVGVEQPQHF. The CDR3 region has the DNA TGTGCCAGCAGTGATTCTGTTGTCGGGGTCGAACAGCCCCAGCATTTT.